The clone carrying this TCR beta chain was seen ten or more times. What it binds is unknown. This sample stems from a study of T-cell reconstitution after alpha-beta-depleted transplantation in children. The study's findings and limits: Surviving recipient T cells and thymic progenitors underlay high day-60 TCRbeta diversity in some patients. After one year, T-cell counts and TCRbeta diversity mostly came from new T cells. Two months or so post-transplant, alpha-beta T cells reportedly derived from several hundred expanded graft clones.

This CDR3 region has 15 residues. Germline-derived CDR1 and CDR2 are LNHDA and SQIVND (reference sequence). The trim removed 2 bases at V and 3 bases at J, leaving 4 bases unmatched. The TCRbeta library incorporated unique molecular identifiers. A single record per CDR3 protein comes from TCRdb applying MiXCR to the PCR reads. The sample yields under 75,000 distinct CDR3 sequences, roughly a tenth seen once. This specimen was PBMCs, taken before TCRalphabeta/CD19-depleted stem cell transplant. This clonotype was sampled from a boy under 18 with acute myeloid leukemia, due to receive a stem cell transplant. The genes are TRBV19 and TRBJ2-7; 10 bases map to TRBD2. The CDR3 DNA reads TGTGCCAGTAGTATATCGGCTAGCGGGAGCTACGAGCAGTACTTC. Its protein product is CASSISASGSYEQYF.